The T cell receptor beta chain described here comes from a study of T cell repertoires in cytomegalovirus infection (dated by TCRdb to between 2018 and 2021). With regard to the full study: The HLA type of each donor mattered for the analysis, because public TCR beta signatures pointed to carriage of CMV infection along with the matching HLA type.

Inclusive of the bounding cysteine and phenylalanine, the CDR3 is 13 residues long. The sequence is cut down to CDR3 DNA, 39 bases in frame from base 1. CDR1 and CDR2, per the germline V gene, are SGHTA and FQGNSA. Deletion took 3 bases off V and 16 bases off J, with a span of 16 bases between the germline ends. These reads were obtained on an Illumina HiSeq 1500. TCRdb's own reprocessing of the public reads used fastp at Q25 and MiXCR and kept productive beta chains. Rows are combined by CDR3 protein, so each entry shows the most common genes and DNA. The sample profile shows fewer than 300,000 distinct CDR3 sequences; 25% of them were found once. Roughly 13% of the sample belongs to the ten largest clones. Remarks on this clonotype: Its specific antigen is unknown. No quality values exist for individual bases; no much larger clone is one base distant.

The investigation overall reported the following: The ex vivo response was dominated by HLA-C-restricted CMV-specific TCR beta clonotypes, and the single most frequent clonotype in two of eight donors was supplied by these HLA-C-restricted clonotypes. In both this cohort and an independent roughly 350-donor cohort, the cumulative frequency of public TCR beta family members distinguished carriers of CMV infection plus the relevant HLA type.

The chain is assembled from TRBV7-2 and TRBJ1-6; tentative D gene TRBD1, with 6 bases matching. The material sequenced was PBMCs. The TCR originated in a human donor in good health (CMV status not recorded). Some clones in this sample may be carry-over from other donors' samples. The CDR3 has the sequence CASSFSWDKSLHF. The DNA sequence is TGTGCCAGCAGCTTTTCTTGGGACAAATCTCTCCACTTT.